Given below is one TCR beta chain in context. Germline assignment: CDR1 LNHDA and CDR2 SQIVND (reference sequence). V was clipped by 8 bases and J by 5 bases; unmatched bases: 11. The CDR3 has 15 amino acids. Profiled with immunoSEQ multiplex PCR; TCRdb holds only in-frame clones, not every one. The sample lists some 55,000 clones; roughly four fifths were seen once. The source of the sample is a study of blood T cell repertoires in COVID-19. Study information: There were acute and convalescent COVID-19 samples, and they came from the United States, Italy and Spain. T cells, B-cell-depleted T cells, or PBMCs supplied cDNA or gDNA.

This sequence joins TRBV19 and TRBJ2-2, with 7 bases identical to TRBD2. The specimen sequenced was peripheral blood. The source is a woman aged 60-70 years with acute or convalescent COVID-19. CDR3 coding DNA: TGTGCCAGTCGGCCGGGCGGGAGAGGGACCGGGGAGCTGTTTTTT. It encodes CASRPGGRGTGELFF.